The clone carrying this T cell receptor beta chain was counted at least ten times. CDR1 KGHSH and CDR2 LQKENI come from the germline V gene. This CDR3 comprises 14 residues. Trimming removed 3 bases at V and 3 bases at J, with 11 bases between. The data were taken from a study of identical twins. Template switching introduced a universal primer site, and the cDNA bore unique molecular identifiers. From the 5' RACE reads, TCRdb called clonotypes with MiXCR, one entry per CDR3 protein. The sample has under 400,000 distinct CDR3 sequences, roughly 9% seen once. The sequence was collected from a woman in her forties or fifties in good health. V is TRBV18 and J is TRBJ1-1, with D possibly TRBD1 on 6 matching bases. Input material: naive T cells sorted from blood. In nucleotides, the CDR3 is TGTGCCAGCTCACCTTTAGCAGGGGACACTGAAGCTTTCTTT. Its translation: CASSPLAGDTEAFF.